Presented here are 32 T cell receptor beta chains from one specimen sequenced in a study of shared clonotypes between healthy human individuals. Assay: immunoSEQ multiplex PCR; the TCRdb copy retains only in-frame clones and omits some. In the table there are nearly 2 million clones, approximately 94% of which are singletons. In the naive CD8 group, cells lacked CD45RO and were positively selected for CCR7, so terminally differentiated effector memory CD45RA+ cells were left out. Sequences were obtained from naive CD8+ T cells sorted from blood. The receptor set was obtained from a young man in good health.

The chain carries TRBV2 and TRBJ2-3; 9 bases agree with TRBD2. The germline V gene has CDR1 SNHLY and CDR2 FYNNEI. J was trimmed by 6 bases and V by 7 bases; bases with no gene match: 11. This CDR3 region has 15 residues. The chain's CDR3 is CASTQGGGASDTQYF. CDR3 bases: TGTGCCAGCACCCAAGGCGGGGGGGCCAGTGATACGCAGTATTTT. The full variable domain, in which reference TRBV2 and TRBJ2-3 provide the parts outside the CDR3, is EPEVTQTPSHQVTQMGQEVILRCVPISNHLYFYWYRQILGQKVEFLVSFYNNEISEKSEIFDDQFSVERPDGSNFTLKIRSTKLEDSAMYFCASTQGGGASDTQYFGPGTRLTVL.

To note about this clone: Other DNA sequences in this specimen translate into the identical CDR3. This chain joins TRBV9 and TRBJ2-7, with a weak D call TRBD1 (5 bases). CDR3 length: 13 amino acids. The germline V and J ends were trimmed by 3 bases and 1 base, with 8 bases remaining between them. Germline CDR1 reads SGDLS; CDR2 reads YYNGEE. This chain's CDR3 is CASSASGSYEQYF. As DNA, the CDR3 is TGTGCCAGCAGCGCTTCAGGGTCCTACGAGCAGTACTTC.

This chain links TRBV6-5 with TRBJ2-5; a weak D match, TRBD1 (6 bases). The CDR3 spans 14 residues. CDR1 MNHEY and CDR2 SVGAGI come from the germline V gene. V shed 7 bases and J shed 2 bases, with 14 bases lying between them. The CDR3 DNA sequence: TGTGCCAGCACCAACAAACAGGGACAAGAGACCCAGTACTTC. It codes for CASTNKQGQETQYF.

This clone occurred a few times. The sample contains more than one DNA sequence encoding this CDR3. The J gene is TRBJ2-5, the V gene TRBV5-4; D unclear. The CDR3 is 11 residues long. Between the trimmed V and J ends, which lost 0 bases and 3 bases, there was a span of 0 bases. The V gene's germline CDR1 is SGHNT and CDR2 YYREEE (reference sequence). CDR3 sequence: CASSLEETQYF. The CDR3, as DNA: TGTGCCAGCAGCTTGGAAGAGACCCAGTACTTC.

About this clone: This sample also contains other DNA sequences that code for the same CDR3. V gene TRBV5-6 combines with J gene TRBJ2-7; D gene uncertain. V shed 2 bases and J shed 0 bases, with 9 bases lying between them. Germline V gives CDR1 SGHDT, CDR2 YYEEEE. This CDR3 is 14 amino acids long. CDR3 sequence (DNA): TGTGCCAGCAGCTTCTCTGGGATCTCCTACGAGCAGTACTTC. Protein: CASSFSGISYEQYF.

V and J are TRBV13 and TRBJ2-5; 14 bases align to TRBD2. After removal of 5 bases from V and 1 base from J, the junction contained 6 bases not matched to a gene. From germline, CDR1 is PRHDT and CDR2 FYEKMQ (reference sequence). The CDR3 consists of 17 residues. CDR3 bases: TGTGCCAGCAGCCCAGAGGGACTAGCGGGGGTCCAAGAGACCCAGTACTTC. Translating it yields CASSPEGLAGVQETQYF. Looking up the rest from reference TRBV13 and TRBJ2-5 gives the full variable domain: AAGVIQSPRHLIKEKRETATLKCYPIPRHDTVYWYQQGPGQDPQFLISFYEKMQSDKGSIPDRFSAQQFSDYHSELNMSSLELGDSALYFCASSPEGLAGVQETQYFGPGTRLLVL.

The rearrangement joins TRBV2 to TRBJ1-1, with D maybe TRBD1 (6 bases). Germline-derived CDR1 and CDR2 are SNHLY and FYNNEI. The CDR3 spans 13 residues. V was cut by 6 bases and J by 4 bases, with 12 bases left in between. The CDR3 nucleotides read TGTGCCAGCAGGGCGTTAGGGGGCACTGAAGCTTTCTTT. Translation: CASRALGGTEAFF.

The chain recombines TRBV13 with TRBJ2-7, with D perhaps matching TRBD2 (5 bases). CDR1 and CDR2 (germline): PRHDT, FYEKMQ (reference sequence). Trimming removed 6 bases at V and 2 bases at J, with 11 bases between. The CDR3 is made up of 13 amino acids. In nucleotides, the CDR3 is TGTGCCAGCAGAGAAGACGGGACCTACGAGCAGTACTTC. Protein sequence: CASREDGTYEQYF.

The sample holds one count of this clone. V usage is TRBV5-6 and J usage is TRBJ1-2; a weak D match, TRBD1 (6 bases). This CDR3 spans 16 amino acids. The germline gives CDR1 SGHDT, CDR2 YYEEEE. Trimming cost V 4 bases and J 4 bases, with 20 bases left between them. CDR3 loop: CASSDPGHPLSYGYTF. Here the CDR3 DNA reads TGTGCCAGCAGCGACCCGGGACACCCCCTCAGCTATGGCTACACCTTC.

J is TRBJ2-1 and V is TRBV9; no reliable D call. Trimming took off 5 bases at V and 10 bases at J, with 13 bases between the two ends. The V gene's germline CDR1 is SGDLS and CDR2 YYNGEE. This CDR3 spans 12 amino acids. The CDR3 DNA is TGTGCCAGCAGTGACGCGATGGGCGAGCAGTTCTTC. It yields the protein CASSDAMGEQFF.

The chain employs TRBV30 and TRBJ1-2, with D possibly TRBD1 on 5 matching bases. The CDR3 consists of 14 residues. Trimming cost V 4 bases and J 0 bases, with 12 bases left between them. Germline CDR1 and CDR2: GTSNPN and SVGIG (reference sequence). The CDR3 DNA reads TGTGCCTGGACTCTACAGGCGGCTAACTATGGCTACACCTTC. Translation: CAWTLQAANYGYTF.

The chain has TRBV4-3 and TRBJ2-3, with D unclear. The germline gives CDR1 LGHNA, CDR2 YSLEER. The CDR3 has 16 residues. Trimming removed 0 bases from V and 1 base from J, with 11 bases in between. This chain's CDR3 is CASSQDLPSGTDTQYF. For the CDR3, the DNA is TGCGCCAGCAGCCAAGATCTCCCCTCTGGCACAGATACGCAGTATTTT.

The chain carries TRBV19 and TRBJ2-2; the match to TRBD2 covers 7 bases. The CDR3 has 15 residues. The trim removed 6 bases at V and 1 base at J, leaving 5 bases unmatched. The V gene's germline CDR1 is LNHDA and CDR2 SQIVND (reference sequence). The CDR3 loop is CASSTSGGNTGELFF. CDR3 nucleotide sequence: TGTGCCAGTAGCACCTCGGGAGGGAACACCGGGGAGCTGTTTTTT.

This clone counts as medium-sized. The chain links TRBV19 to TRBJ1-2; D unresolved. The germline V gene has CDR1 LNHDA and CDR2 SQIVND (reference sequence). Trimming stripped 5 bases from V and 3 bases from J, with 25 bases between. This CDR3 has 18 amino acids. The CDR3 protein is CASSLLWADGEIHYGYTF. The DNA for the CDR3 is TGTGCCAGTAGTCTCCTTTGGGCCGATGGAGAAATCCACTATGGCTACACCTTC.

This clone has just a few counts. This sequence joins TRBV19 and TRBJ2-7, with D hard to call. Trimming removed 3 bases from V and 1 base from J, with 13 bases in between. Germline V CDR1 and CDR2: LNHDA, SQIVND (reference sequence). This CDR3 comprises 15 residues. CDR3 nucleotides: TGTGCCAGTAGTATCACGGCCTCCCCTTCCTACGAGCAGTACTTC. As protein: CASSITASPSYEQYF. The full variable domain, with the rest looked up from reference TRBV19 and TRBJ2-7, is DGGITQSPKYLFRKEGQNVTLSCEQNLNHDAMYWYRQDPGQGLRLIYYSQIVNDFQKGDIAEGYSVSREKKESFPLTVTSAQKNPTAFYLCASSITASPSYEQYFGPGTRLTVT.

In this sample, this clone turned up a few times. The V call is TRBV11-2, the J call TRBJ1-1; D call uncertain. V lost 10 bases, J lost 1 base, and 13 bases lay in between. The CDR3 covers 13 residues. Germline V gene sequence: CDR1 SGHAT, CDR2 FQNNGV. The CDR3 DNA reads TGTGCCATCAGTAGGCTTACGAACACTGAAGCTTTCTTT. It is translated as CAISRLTNTEAFF.

The V call is TRBV5-1, the J call TRBJ1-1, with 7 bases identical to TRBD1. This CDR3 has 15 residues. V dropped 2 bases and J dropped 1; count of bases not matched to a gene: 5. Germline values: CDR1 SGHRS, CDR2 YFSETQ. The CDR3 region is CASSFYGTANTEAFF. DNA for the CDR3: TGCGCCAGCAGCTTTTACGGGACAGCGAACACTGAAGCTTTCTTT.

The rearrangement joins TRBV10-1 to TRBJ2-7; D call uncertain. The CDR3 loop spans 14 amino acids. V was shortened by 6 bases and J by 4 bases, with 16 bases between the two germline ends. Germline V gene data show CDR1 as WNHNN and CDR2 as SYGVQD (reference sequence). CDR3 region: CASSQFLGSYEQYF. CDR3 nucleotides: TGCGCCAGCAGCCAGTTTTTGGGTTCTTACGAGCAGTACTTC.

With regard to this clone: The sample contains more than one DNA sequence encoding this CDR3. V is TRBV19 and J is TRBJ2-5; perhaps TRBD2 as D (6 bases). The V gene's germline CDR1 is LNHDA and CDR2 SQIVND (reference sequence). CDR3 length equals 13 residues. V lost 3 bases to trimming and J lost 3 bases, with 8 bases between them. The CDR3 nucleotides read TGTGCCAGTAGTATTTTAGCGGAAGAGACCCAGTACTTC. Translation gives CASSILAEETQYF.

A remark on this clone: Other DNA sequences from this sample encode an identical CDR3 as well. This chain connects TRBV9 to TRBJ2-5, with TRBD2 matching 11 bases. The germline V gene has CDR1 SGDLS and CDR2 YYNGEE. This CDR3 has 15 residues. V shed 0 bases and J 5 bases; nucleotides not matched to a gene: 3. As DNA, the CDR3 is TGTGCCAGCAGCGTAGGTTTAGCGGGAGGGGAGACCCAGTACTTC. This sequence encodes CASSVGLAGGETQYF.

For the CDR3, the DNA is TGTGCCAGCAGTGAAGGTGCAGGGTTCAATGAAAAACTGTTTTTT. This gives the protein CASSEGAGFNEKLFF. The chain recombines TRBV2 with TRBJ1-4, with D perhaps matching TRBD1 (5 bases). Germline values: CDR1 SNHLY, CDR2 FYNNEI. V shed 1 base and J shed 5 bases, with 11 bases lying between them. The CDR3 is 15 residues long.

The chain has TRBV13 and TRBJ2-5; no clear D. The CDR3 spans 14 residues. CDR1 is PRHDT and CDR2 is FYEKMQ in the germline V gene (reference sequence). Trimming took off 0 bases at V and 3 bases at J, with 8 bases between the two ends. The CDR3 DNA reads TGTGCCAGCAGCTTAGGACACGTAGAAGAGACCCAGTACTTC. Its translation: CASSLGHVEETQYF. Full variable domain (rest looked up from reference TRBV13 and TRBJ2-5): AAGVIQSPRHLIKEKRETATLKCYPIPRHDTVYWYQQGPGQDPQFLISFYEKMQSDKGSIPDRFSAQQFSDYHSELNMSSLELGDSALYFCASSLGHVEETQYFGPGTRLLVL.

The chain has TRBV6-1 and TRBJ1-4, with D perhaps TRBD1 (6 bases). V lost 1 base and J 6 bases, leaving 12 bases between the germline ends. The germline gives CDR1 MNHNS, CDR2 SASEGT. This CDR3 spans 15 amino acids. Here the CDR3 reads CASSEDRYRDEKLFF. DNA for the CDR3: TGTGCCAGCAGTGAAGACCGGTACAGGGATGAAAAACTGTTTTTT.

The chain is built from TRBV27 and TRBJ1-2; D is uncertain. The CDR3 spans 14 residues. V dropped 3 bases and J dropped 4 bases, with 12 bases sitting between them. The germline gives CDR1 MNHEY, CDR2 SMNVEV (reference sequence). For the CDR3, the DNA is TGTGCCAGCAGTTTGAAGGATTTCGGCTATGGCTACACCTTC. The encoded protein is CASSLKDFGYGYTF.

This clone was seen just once. The rearrangement links TRBV29-1 to TRBJ2-7; a possible D gene is TRBD2 (6 bases). The ends were cut back, 4 bases at V and 0 bases at J, with 10 bases in the middle. The length of the CDR3 is 13 residues. CDR1 SQVTM and CDR2 ANQGSEA come from the germline V gene. The CDR3 sequence is CSVAGGYSYEQYF. CDR3 bases: TGCAGCGTTGCCGGGGGATACTCCTACGAGCAGTACTTC.

V gene TRBV4-2 combines with J gene TRBJ2-1; the D is unclear. This CDR3 region has 16 residues. Per the germline V gene, CDR1 is LGHNA and CDR2 is YNFKEQ. The ends were cut back, 0 bases at V and 4 bases at J, with 13 bases in the middle. Written as DNA, the CDR3 is TGTGCCAGCAGCCAAGAGTCGGCAGATGCATACAATGAGCAGTTCTTC. Its translation: CASSQESADAYNEQFF.

This clone was observed once. The chain joins TRBV11-2 to TRBJ2-7, with D possibly matching TRBD1 (6 bases). The germline V and J ends were trimmed by 3 bases and 0 bases, with 12 bases remaining between them. Germline V CDR1 and CDR2: SGHAT, FQNNGV. The CDR3 extends over 15 amino acids. The CDR3 coding sequence is TGTGCCAGCAGCTTCCGGGACATGTCCTCCTACGAGCAGTACTTC. Translated: CASSFRDMSSYEQYF.

With regard to this clone: Additional DNA sequences in this sample encode the identical CDR3. The V and J genes are TRBV11-2 and TRBJ2-1, with D hard to call. CDR1 is SGHAT and CDR2 is FQNNGV in the germline V gene. The CDR3 consists of 11 residues. Trimming cost V 5 bases and J 8 bases, with 7 bases left between them. The CDR3 here is CASSLSYEQFF. The CDR3 nucleotides read TGTGCCAGCAGCCTATCCTATGAGCAGTTCTTC.

The V call is TRBV12-5, the J call TRBJ2-7; D call uncertain. Trimming pared 6 bases from V and 3 bases from J, leaving 18 bases between. The CDR3 is 15 residues long. Germline assignment: CDR1 LGHNT and CDR2 FRNRAP. CDR3 sequence reads: CASGPKKTNYYEQYF. CDR3 DNA sequence: TGTGCTAGTGGCCCAAAGAAGACAAACTACTACGAGCAGTACTTC.

CDR3 amino acids: CASSLGPAPNQPQHF. In DNA form, the CDR3 reads TGCGCCAGCAGCCTAGGACCGGCTCCCAATCAGCCCCAGCATTTT. The rearrangement uses TRBV4-1 and TRBJ1-5, with unresolved D. Germline CDR1 and CDR2: MGHRA and YSYEKL. V was cut by 4 bases and J by 3 bases, with 13 bases left in between. The CDR3 contains 15 residues.

This rearrangement joins TRBV4-1 to TRBJ2-7, with TRBD1 matching 8 bases. The V gene's germline CDR1 is MGHRA and CDR2 YSYEKL. The CDR3 loop spans 14 amino acids. V shed 6 bases, J shed 0 bases, and the junction held 4 bases outside the gene matches. The CDR3 region has the DNA TGCGCCAGCAGAGCCGGGACAGGCTCCTACGAGCAGTACTTC. The encoded protein is CASRAGTGSYEQYF.

The CDR3 sequence: CASSLTGDGGPDEQYF. DNA of the CDR3: TGTGCCAGCAGCCTGACAGGGGATGGGGGGCCGGACGAGCAGTACTTC. This chain uses TRBV7-6 with TRBJ2-7; 8 nucleotides align to TRBD1. The CDR3 is made up of 16 amino acids. V shed 5 bases, J shed 5 bases, and the junction held 14 bases outside the gene matches. The germline V gene encodes CDR1 SGHVS and CDR2 FNYEAQ.